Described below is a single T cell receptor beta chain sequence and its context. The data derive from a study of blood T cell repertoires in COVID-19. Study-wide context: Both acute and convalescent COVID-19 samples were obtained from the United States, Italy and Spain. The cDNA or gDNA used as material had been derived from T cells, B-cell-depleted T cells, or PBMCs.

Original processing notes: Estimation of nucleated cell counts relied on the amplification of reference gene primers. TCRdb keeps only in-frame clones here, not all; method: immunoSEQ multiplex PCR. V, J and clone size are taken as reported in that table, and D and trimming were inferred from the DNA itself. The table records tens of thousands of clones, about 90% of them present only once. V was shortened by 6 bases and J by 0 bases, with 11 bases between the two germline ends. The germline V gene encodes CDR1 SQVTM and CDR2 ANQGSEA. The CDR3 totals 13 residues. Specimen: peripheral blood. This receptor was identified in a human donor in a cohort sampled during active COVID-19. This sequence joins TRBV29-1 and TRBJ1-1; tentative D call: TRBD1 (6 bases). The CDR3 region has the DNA TGCAGCGTAACAGGGCACTTGAACACTGAAGCTTTCTTT. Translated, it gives CSVTGHLNTEAFF.